Sequencing of this TCR beta chain was carried out in a study of blood T cell repertoires in COVID-19. Sequencing used immunoSEQ multiplex PCR; TCRdb keeps in-frame clones, though not all of them. The table includes 150,000 to 200,000 clones, roughly four fifths detected once. This receptor was identified in a woman in her 70s with COVID-19, enrolled during active disease. Specimen: peripheral blood.

CDR3 amino acids: CASSPQARNQPQHF. CDR3 DNA: TGTGCCAGCTCACCGCAGGCTCGCAATCAGCCCCAGCATTTT. The V gene is TRBV18, the J gene TRBJ1-5; the D is unclear. CDR3 length: 14 residues. CDR1 and CDR2 from the germline V gene are KGHSH and LQKENI. V dropped 3 bases and J dropped 2 bases, with 8 bases sitting between them.